The rows below give T cell receptor beta chains drawn from one sample of a study of blood T cell repertoires in COVID-19. Libraries were prepared by immunoSEQ multiplex PCR; TCRdb keeps only in-frame clonotypes and omits some of them. This table holds about 120,000 clones, approximately 85% found once. The sample was peripheral blood. The receptor source for this set is a human donor in a cohort sampled during active COVID-19. CDR3s include the opening cysteine and the closing phenylalanine or tryptophan. D genes are given only for firm matches. Some rows mark clone size as missing; the rest say once, few, many or name a class of expanded clone.

clone size	D gene	V gene	J gene	CDR3 DNA	CDR3 protein
many	TRBD2	TRBV4-2	TRBJ2-4	TGTGCCAGCAGCCAAGACACTAGCGGGGGGGCCGTAGCCAAAAACATTCAGTACTTC	CASSQDTSGGAVAKNIQYF
few	-	TRBV28	TRBJ1-5	TGTGCCAGCAGTTTGGAGCCTCTCAATCAGCCCCAGCATTTT	CASSLEPLNQPQHF
-	-	TRBV7-2	TRBJ1-6	TGTGCCAGCAGCCCTTATAATTCACCCCTCCACTTT	CASSPYNSPLHF
-	-	TRBV6-5	TRBJ2-5	TGTGCCAGCAGTTACTCATTCGGGGGAGAGACCCAGTACTTC	CASSYSFGGETQYF
-	-	TRBV6-5	TRBJ2-7	TGTGCCAGCAGGACGGACATTTGGGCCTACGAGCAGTACTTC	CASRTDIWAYEQYF
-	-	TRBV4-1	TRBJ2-2	TGCGCCAGCAGCCAAGATCCCAGGGGTGGGGTCCCCGGGGAGCTGTTTTTT	CASSQDPRGGVPGELFF
-	TRBD2	TRBV7-2	TRBJ2-1	TGTGCCAGCAGCTTAAATAGCGGGGGCTACAATGAGCAGTTCTTC	CASSLNSGGYNEQFF
-	-	TRBV7-9	TRBJ1-2	TGTGCCAGCAGCTTAGCGCTAGGCAGGGAGGGGGATGGCTACACCTTC	CASSLALGREGDGYTF
-	-	TRBV4-3	TRBJ1-2	TGCGCCAGCAGCCGGCTGGGGGCTTCCGGCTATGGCTACACCTTC	CASSRLGASGYGYTF
-	TRBD1	TRBV14	TRBJ1-1	TGTGCCAGCAGCCAGGACAGGGGGGGCACTGAAGCTTTCTTT	CASSQDRGGTEAFF
once	TRBD1	TRBV6-1	TRBJ1-3	TGTGCCAGCAGTGACTATGGCAGGGGGCAAGGAAACACCATATATTTT	CASSDYGRGQGNTIYF
-	TRBD2	TRBV11-2	TRBJ2-5	TGTGCCAGCAGCTTACAGGGTTCAGCGGGGGGGCGAGAGACCCAGTACTTC	CASSLQGSAGGRETQYF
-	TRBD1	TRBV10-3	TRBJ2-7	TGTGCCATCACCTCCGGGACAGCGAGTTCCTACGAGCAGTACTTC	CAITSGTASSYEQYF
-	TRBD1	TRBV20-1	TRBJ1-1	TGCAGTGCTGCCCAGGGGGAGAGAGCTTTCTTT	CSAAQGERAFF
-	TRBD2	TRBV4-1	TRBJ2-2	TGCGCCAGCAGCCACCCCGCGGGGGAGGCGGGGGAGCTGTTTTTT	CASSHPAGEAGELFF
many	TRBD2	TRBV9	TRBJ2-7	TGTGCCAGCAGCGTCGGGGGACTAGCAATTTACGAGCAGTACTTC	CASSVGGLAIYEQYF
-	-	TRBV18	TRBJ2-1	TGTGCCAGCTCACCAAGGGGCCACCTCGGGAATGAGCAGTTCTTC	CASSPRGHLGNEQFF
-	TRBD1	TRBV5-1	TRBJ2-3	TGCGCCAGCAGCTTGGCACTCGGACAGGGGGCTGATACGCAGTATTTT	CASSLALGQGADTQYF
-	TRBD2	TRBV7-2	TRBJ2-2	TGTGCCAGCAGCTTATGGAGTAGCGGGGGGTTTACCGGGGAGCTGTTTTTT	CASSLWSSGGFTGELFF
-	-	TRBV19	TRBJ1-6	TGTGCCAGTAATCCTGGGGGCCGAGGAAATTCACCCCTCCACTTT	CASNPGGRGNSPLHF
-	-	TRBV6-5	TRBJ2-3	TGTGCCAGCAGTTACAATGGGCAAAGAAGCACAGATACGCAGTATTTT	CASSYNGQRSTDTQYF
-	TRBD2	TRBV6-2/TRBV6-3	TRBJ2-1	TGTGCCAGCAGCGCTACTAGCGGGGGGGTTCGAAATGAGCAGTTCTTC	CASSATSGGVRNEQFF
-	TRBD1	TRBV4-3	TRBJ2-7	TGCGCCAGCAGCCAAGAAATTATTACGGGACAGGGGGCCTATTACTACGAGCAGTACTTC	CASSQEIITGQGAYYYEQYF
once	-	TRBV27	TRBJ1-5	TGTGCCAGCAGTCCAGCCCGGGGGGTTAGCAATCAGCCCCAGCATTTT	CASSPARGVSNQPQHF
-	-	TRBV4-3	TRBJ2-7	TGCGCCAGCAGCCAAGATGTAATGTACGAGCAGTACTTC	CASSQDVMYEQYF
-	TRBD1	TRBV5-1	TRBJ2-7	TGCGCCAGCAGCCTAGGACAGGGGGCCAACGAGCAGTACTTC	CASSLGQGANEQYF
-	TRBD2	TRBV4-3	TRBJ2-3	TGCGCCAGCAGCCAAGAGGGGGGGGTGCCCACAGATACGCAGTATTTT	CASSQEGGVPTDTQYF
-	-	TRBV19	TRBJ1-4	TGTGCCAGTAGTATCATTGGACAGCTTGAAAAACTGTTTTTT	CASSIIGQLEKLFF
-	TRBD2	TRBV11-2	TRBJ2-2	TGTGCCAGCAGCCCGCGGGCGGGGGGCGCAAACACCGGGGAGCTGTTTTTT	CASSPRAGGANTGELFF
-	TRBD2	TRBV19	TRBJ2-3	TGTGCCAGTAGTATAGGGACTAGCACGTTTAGCACAGATACGCAGTATTTT	CASSIGTSTFSTDTQYF